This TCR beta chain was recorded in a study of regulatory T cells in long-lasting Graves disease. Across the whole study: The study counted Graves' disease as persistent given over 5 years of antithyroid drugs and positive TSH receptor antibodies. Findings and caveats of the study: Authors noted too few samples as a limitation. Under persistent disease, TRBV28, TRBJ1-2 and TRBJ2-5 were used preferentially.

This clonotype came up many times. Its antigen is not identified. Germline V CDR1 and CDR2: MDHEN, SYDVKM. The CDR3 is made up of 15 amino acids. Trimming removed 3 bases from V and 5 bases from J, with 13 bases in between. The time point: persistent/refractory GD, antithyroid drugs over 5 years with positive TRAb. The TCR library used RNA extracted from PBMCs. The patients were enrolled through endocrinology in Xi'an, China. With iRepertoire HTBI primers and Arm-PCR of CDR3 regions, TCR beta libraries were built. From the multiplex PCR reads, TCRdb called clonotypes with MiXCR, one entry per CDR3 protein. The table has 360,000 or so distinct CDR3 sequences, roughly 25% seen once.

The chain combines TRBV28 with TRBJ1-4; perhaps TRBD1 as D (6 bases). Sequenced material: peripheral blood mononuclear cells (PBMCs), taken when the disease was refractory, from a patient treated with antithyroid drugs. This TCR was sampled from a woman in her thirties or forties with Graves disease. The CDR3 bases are TGTGCCAGCAGTTTGACAGGCGGGACAAATGAAAAACTGTTTTTT. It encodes CASSLTGGTNEKLFF.